A selection of T cell receptor beta chains follows, all from one sample in a study of response to subunit inactivated influenza vaccine. TCRdb re-called the RT-PCR reads through MiXCR, storing one row per CDR3 protein. Among approximately 230,000 distinct CDR3 sequences listed, 9% to 15% were seen once. The input for sequencing was non-naive T cells sorted from PBMCs, taken roughly 15 days before vaccination. The receptors here all came from a man aged 45-60 years who received an inactivated influenza vaccine. Both conserved end residues are part of each CDR3. A D gene is named only where the DNA matches it firmly. Rows give clone size only sometimes, using once, few, many, or a class for an expanded clone.

j_call clone_size d_call v_call cdr3_aa cdr3_nt
TRBJ2-5 few - TRBV5-1 CASSLMFGTLQETQYF TGCGCCAGCAGCTTGATGTTTGGGACGTTACAAGAGACCCAGTACTTC
TRBJ2-2 many - TRBV6-2/TRBV6-3 CASRGSNTGELFF TGTGCCAGCCGGGGGTCGAACACCGGGGAGCTGTTTTTT
TRBJ2-7 - - TRBV7-2 CASSALTTRGEQYF TGTGCCAGCAGCGCCTTGACAACCCGGGGCGAGCAGTACTTC
TRBJ2-5 many - TRBV27 CASSRWDKETQYF TGTGCCAGCAGTCGGTGGGACAAAGAGACCCAGTACTTC
TRBJ2-1 few TRBD2 TRBV20-1 CSANPVGGTSGSFNEQFF TGCAGTGCTAACCCGGTAGGGGGGACTAGCGGGAGTTTCAATGAGCAGTTCTTC
TRBJ2-7 - - TRBV27 CASSLSGSGEQYF TGTGCCAGCAGTTTATCAGGGTCGGGGGAGCAGTACTTC
TRBJ2-7 - - TRBV4-1 CASSPPGSEQYF TGCGCCAGCAGCCCACCCGGATCCGAGCAGTACTTC
TRBJ1-2 many - TRBV12-3/TRBV12-4 CASSPSGGKGYTF TGTGCCAGCAGCCCGTCGGGGGGGAAGGGCTACACCTTC
TRBJ1-5 few - TRBV7-9 CASSYSGQKNQPQHF TGTGCCAGCAGCTACAGCGGACAGAAAAATCAGCCCCAGCATTTT
TRBJ1-5 many TRBD1 TRBV5-5 CASSSGTAGLPQHF TGTGCCAGCAGCTCGGGGACAGCCGGGTTGCCCCAGCATTTT
TRBJ2-3 once - TRBV20-1 CSAPVTPTTDTQYF TGCAGTGCACCGGTGACTCCCACAACAGATACGCAGTATTTT